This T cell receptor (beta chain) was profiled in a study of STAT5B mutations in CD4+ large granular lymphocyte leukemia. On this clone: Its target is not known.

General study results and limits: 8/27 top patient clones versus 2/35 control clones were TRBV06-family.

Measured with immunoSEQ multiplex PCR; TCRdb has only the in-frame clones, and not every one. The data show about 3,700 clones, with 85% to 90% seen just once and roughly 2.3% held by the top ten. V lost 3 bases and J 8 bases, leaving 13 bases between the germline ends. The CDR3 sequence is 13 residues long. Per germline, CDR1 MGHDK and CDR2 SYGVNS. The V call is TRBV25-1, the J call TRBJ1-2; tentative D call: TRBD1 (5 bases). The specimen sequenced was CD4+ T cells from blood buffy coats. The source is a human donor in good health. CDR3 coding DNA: TGTGCCAGCAGTGACGCCAGGGTCGGAGGCTACACCTTC. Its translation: CASSDARVGGYTF.